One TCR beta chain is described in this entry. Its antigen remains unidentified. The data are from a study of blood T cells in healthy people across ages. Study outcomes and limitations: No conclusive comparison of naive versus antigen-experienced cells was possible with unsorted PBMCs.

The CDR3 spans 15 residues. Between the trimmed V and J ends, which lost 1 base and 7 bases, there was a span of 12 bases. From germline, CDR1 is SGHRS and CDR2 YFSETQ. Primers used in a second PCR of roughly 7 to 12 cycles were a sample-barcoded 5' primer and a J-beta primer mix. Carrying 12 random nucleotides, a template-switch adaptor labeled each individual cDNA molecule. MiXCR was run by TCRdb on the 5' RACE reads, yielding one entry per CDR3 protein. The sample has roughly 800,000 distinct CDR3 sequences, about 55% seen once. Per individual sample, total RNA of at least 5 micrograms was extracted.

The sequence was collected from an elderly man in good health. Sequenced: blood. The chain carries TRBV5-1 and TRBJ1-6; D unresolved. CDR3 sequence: CASSLRPAQNSPLHF. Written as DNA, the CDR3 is TGCGCCAGCAGCTTGAGGCCGGCACAGAATTCACCCCTCCACTTT.